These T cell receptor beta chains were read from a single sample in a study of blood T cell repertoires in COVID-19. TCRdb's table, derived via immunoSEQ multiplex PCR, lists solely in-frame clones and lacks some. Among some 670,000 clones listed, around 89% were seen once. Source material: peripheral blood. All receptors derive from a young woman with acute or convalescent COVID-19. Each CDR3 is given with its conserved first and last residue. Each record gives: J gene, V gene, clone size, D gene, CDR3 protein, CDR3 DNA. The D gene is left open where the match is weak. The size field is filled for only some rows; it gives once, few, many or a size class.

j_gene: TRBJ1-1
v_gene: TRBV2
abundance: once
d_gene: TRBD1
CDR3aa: CASSEKGQGGTEAFF
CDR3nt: TGTGCCAGCAGTGAAAAGGGACAGGGAGGCACTGAAGCTTTCTTT

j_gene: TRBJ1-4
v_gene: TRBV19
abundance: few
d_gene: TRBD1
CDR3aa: CASSTGTGGVIYEKLFF
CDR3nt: TGTGCCAGTAGTACCGGGACAGGGGGTGTAATTTATGAAAAACTGTTTTTT

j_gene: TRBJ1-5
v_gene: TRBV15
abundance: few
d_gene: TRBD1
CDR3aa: CATSRAGTEHSSNQPQHF
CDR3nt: TGTGCCACCAGCAGAGCCGGGACAGAACATAGCAGCAATCAGCCCCAGCATTTT

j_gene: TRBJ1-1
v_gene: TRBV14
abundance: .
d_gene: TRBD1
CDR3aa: CASSLYPGQGGTEAFF
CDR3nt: TGTGCCAGCAGCCTCTATCCGGGACAGGGGGGCACTGAAGCTTTCTTT

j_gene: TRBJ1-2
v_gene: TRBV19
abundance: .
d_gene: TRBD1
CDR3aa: CASSVQGRKNYGYTF
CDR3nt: TGTGCCAGTAGTGTACAGGGGCGAAAAAACTATGGCTACACCTTC

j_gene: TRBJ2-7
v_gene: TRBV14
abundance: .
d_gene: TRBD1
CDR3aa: CASSQNRGREQYF
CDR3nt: TGTGCCAGCAGCCAGAACAGGGGCCGCGAGCAGTACTTC

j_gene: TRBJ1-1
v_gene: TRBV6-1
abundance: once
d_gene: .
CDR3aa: CASSEYSYRAPEAFF
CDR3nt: TGTGCCAGCAGTGAGTATAGTTACAGGGCGCCTGAAGCTTTCTTT

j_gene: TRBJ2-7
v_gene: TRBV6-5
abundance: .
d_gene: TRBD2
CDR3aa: CASSYLGSGGSYEQYF
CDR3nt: TGTGCCAGCAGTTACCTGGGTAGCGGGGGCTCCTACGAGCAGTACTTC

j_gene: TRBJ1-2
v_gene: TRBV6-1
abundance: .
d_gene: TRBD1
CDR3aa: CASSESSGGLYGYTF
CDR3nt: TGTGCCAGCAGTGAAAGTTCAGGGGGCTTATATGGCTACACCTTC

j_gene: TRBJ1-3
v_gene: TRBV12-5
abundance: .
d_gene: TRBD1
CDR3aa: CASGNATGRPSGNTIYF
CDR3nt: TGTGCTAGTGGTAACGCGACAGGGAGGCCCTCTGGAAACACCATATATTTT

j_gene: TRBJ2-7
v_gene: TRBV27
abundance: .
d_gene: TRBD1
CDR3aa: CASSLGTGGTYEQYF
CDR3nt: TGTGCCAGCAGTTTAGGGACAGGGGGGACTTACGAGCAGTACTTC

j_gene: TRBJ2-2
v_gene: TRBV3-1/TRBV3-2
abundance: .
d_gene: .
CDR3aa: CASSQENHPGTPGELFF
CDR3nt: TGTGCCAGCAGCCAAGAGAACCACCCCGGGACACCCGGGGAGCTGTTTTTT

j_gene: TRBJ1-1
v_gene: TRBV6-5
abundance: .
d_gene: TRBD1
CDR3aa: CASPRDRNTEAFF
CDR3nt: TGTGCCAGCCCCCGGGACAGGAACACTGAAGCTTTCTTT

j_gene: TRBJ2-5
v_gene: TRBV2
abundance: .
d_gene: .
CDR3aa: CASGQNQETQYF
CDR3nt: TGTGCCAGCGGACAGAATCAAGAGACCCAGTACTTC

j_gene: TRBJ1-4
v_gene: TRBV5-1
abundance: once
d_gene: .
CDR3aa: CASSPEGWEKLFF
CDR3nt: TGCGCCAGCAGCCCGGAGGGCTGGGAAAAACTGTTTTTT

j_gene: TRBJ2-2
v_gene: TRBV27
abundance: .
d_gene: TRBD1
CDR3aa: CASSLSQGSTGELFF
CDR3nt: TGTGCCAGCAGTTTATCACAGGGGAGCACCGGGGAGCTGTTTTTT

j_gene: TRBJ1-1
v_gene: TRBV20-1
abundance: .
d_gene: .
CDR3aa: CSATGNTEAFF
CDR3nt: TGCAGTGCTACAGGGAACACTGAAGCTTTCTTT

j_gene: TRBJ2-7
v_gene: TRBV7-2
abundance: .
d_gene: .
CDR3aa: CASSLDPGVNEQYF
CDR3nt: TGTGCCAGCAGCTTAGACCCGGGAGTTAACGAGCAGTACTTC

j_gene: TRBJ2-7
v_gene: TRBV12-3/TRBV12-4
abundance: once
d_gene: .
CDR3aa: CASSLVQNSKYF
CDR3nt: TGTGCCAGCAGTTTGGTCCAGAATAGCAAGTACTTC

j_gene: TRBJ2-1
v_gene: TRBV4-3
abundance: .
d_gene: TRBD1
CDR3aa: CASSQYRGTYNEQFF
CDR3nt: TGCGCCAGCAGCCAATACAGGGGGACTTACAATGAGCAGTTCTTC

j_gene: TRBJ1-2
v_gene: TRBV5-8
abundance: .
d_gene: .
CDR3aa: CASSLFQGLTANYGYTF
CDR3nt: TGTGCCAGCAGCTTGTTCCAGGGTTTAACAGCTAACTATGGCTACACCTTC

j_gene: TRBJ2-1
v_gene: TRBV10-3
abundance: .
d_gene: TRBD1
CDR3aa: CASTGQGALGEQFF
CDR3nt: TGTGCCAGCACGGGACAGGGGGCCTTGGGTGAGCAGTTCTTC

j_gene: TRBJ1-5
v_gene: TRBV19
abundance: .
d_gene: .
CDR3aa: CASSTVQASNQPQHF
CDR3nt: TGTGCCAGTAGCACCGTACAGGCGAGCAATCAGCCCCAGCATTTT

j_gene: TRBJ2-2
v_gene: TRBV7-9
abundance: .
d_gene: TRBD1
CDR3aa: CASSQTGVDRGNTGELFF
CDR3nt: TGTGCCAGCAGCCAGACCGGGGTGGACAGGGGAAACACCGGGGAGCTGTTTTTT

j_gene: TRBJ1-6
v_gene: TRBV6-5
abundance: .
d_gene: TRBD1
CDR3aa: CASSLGQVRDSPLHF
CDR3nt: TGTGCCAGCAGTTTGGGACAGGTTAGGGATTCACCCCTCCACTTT

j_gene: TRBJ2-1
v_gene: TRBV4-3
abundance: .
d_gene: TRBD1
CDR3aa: CASSQVQGRYNEQFF
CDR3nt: TGCGCCAGCAGCCAAGTACAGGGGCGATACAATGAGCAGTTCTTC

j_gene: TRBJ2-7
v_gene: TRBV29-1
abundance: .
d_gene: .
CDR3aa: CSGGGGYEQYF
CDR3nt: TGCAGCGGGGGAGGGGGCTACGAGCAGTACTTC

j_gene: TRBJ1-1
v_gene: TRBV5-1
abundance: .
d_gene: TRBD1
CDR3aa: CASSLARTGGEAFF
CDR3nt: TGCGCCAGCAGCTTGGCCCGGACAGGGGGTGAAGCTTTCTTT

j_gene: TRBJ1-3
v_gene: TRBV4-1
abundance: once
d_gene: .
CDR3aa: CASSREGIGNTIYF
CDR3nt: TGCGCCAGCAGCCGGGAGGGAATTGGAAACACCATATATTTT

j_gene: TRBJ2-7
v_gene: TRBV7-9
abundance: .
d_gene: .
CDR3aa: CASSSRPLGDEQYF
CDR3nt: TGTGCCAGCAGCTCACGACCCCTAGGAGACGAGCAGTACTTC

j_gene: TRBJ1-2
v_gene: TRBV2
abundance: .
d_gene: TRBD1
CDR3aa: CASSRTGSNYGYTF
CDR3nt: TGTGCCAGCAGTCGGACAGGGAGTAACTATGGCTACACCTTC

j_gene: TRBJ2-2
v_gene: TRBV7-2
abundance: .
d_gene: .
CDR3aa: CASSLRDTGELFF
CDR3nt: TGTGCCAGCAGCCTTCGCGACACCGGGGAGCTGTTTTTT

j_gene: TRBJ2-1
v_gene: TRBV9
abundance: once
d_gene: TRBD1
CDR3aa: CASSFRQGDNEQFF
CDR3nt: TGTGCCAGCAGCTTTCGACAGGGGGACAATGAGCAGTTCTTC

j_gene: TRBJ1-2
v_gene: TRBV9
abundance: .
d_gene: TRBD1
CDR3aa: CASSESRDRGRYGYTF
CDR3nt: TGTGCCAGCAGCGAGAGTCGAGACAGGGGTAGGTATGGCTACACCTTC

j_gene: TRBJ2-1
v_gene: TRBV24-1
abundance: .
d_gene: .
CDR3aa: CATRQGGYNEQFF
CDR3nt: TGTGCCACCAGGCAGGGTGGCTACAATGAGCAGTTCTTC

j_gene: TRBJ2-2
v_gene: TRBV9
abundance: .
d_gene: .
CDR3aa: CASSARQVLANTGELFF
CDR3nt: TGTGCCAGCAGCGCAAGACAGGTCCTAGCGAACACCGGGGAGCTGTTTTTT

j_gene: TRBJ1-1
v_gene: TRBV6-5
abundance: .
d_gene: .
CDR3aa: CASRVGHLNTEAFF
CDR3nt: TGTGCCAGCAGAGTAGGACATTTGAACACTGAAGCTTTCTTT

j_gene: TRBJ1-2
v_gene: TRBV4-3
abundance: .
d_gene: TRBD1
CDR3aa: CASSPGQGAGYGYTF
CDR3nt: TGCGCCAGCAGCCCCGGACAGGGGGCGGGCTATGGCTACACCTTC

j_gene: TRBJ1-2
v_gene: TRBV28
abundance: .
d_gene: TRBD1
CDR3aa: CASSSVGQLFGGYTF
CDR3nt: TGTGCCAGCAGTTCAGTGGGACAGCTTTTTGGAGGCTACACCTTC

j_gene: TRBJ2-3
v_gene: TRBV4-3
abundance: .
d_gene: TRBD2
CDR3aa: CASSRSLTSGVIDTQYF
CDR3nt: TGCGCCAGCAGCAGGTCATTGACTAGCGGGGTGATAGATACGCAGTATTTT

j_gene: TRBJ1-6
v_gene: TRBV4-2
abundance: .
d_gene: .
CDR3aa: CASSPQGKGSPLHF
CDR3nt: TGTGCCAGCAGCCCACAGGGCAAAGGGTCACCCCTCCACTTT

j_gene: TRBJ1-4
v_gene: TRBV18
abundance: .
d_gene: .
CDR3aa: CASSPTGTQNEKLFF
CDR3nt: TGTGCCAGCTCACCAACCGGGACACAAAATGAAAAACTGTTTTTT

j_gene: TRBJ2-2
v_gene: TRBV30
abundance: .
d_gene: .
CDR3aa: CAWRRARNTGELFF
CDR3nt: TGTGCCTGGAGGCGGGCACGAAACACCGGGGAGCTGTTTTTT

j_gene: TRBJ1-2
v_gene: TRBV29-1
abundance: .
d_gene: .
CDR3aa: CSVWGGNGYTF
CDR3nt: TGCAGCGTCTGGGGGGGAAATGGCTACACCTTC

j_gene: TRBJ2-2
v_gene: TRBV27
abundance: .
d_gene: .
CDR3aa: CASSFRRGTGELFF
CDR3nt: TGTGCCAGCAGTTTTCGACGGGGCACCGGGGAGCTGTTTTTT

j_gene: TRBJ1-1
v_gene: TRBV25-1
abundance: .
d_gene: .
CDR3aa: CASTSSRGSFF
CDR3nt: TGTGCCAGCACTTCTTCCAGGGGTTCTTTCTTT

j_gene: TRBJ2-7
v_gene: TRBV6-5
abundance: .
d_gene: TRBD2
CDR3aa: CASSQPGLGTYEQYF
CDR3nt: TGTGCCAGCAGCCAGCCGGGACTAGGGACCTACGAGCAGTACTTC

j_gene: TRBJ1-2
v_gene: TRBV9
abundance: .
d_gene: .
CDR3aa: CASTTTGEAADGYTF
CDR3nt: TGTGCCAGCACCACCACGGGGGAAGCCGCGGATGGCTACACCTTC

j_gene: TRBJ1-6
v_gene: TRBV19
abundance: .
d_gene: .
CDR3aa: CASSTGPSSALHF
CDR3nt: TGTGCCAGTAGTACGGGTCCCAGTTCGGCCCTCCACTTT

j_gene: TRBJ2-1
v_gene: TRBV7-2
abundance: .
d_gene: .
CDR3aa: CASSYGAGSYEQFF
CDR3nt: TGTGCCAGCAGCTACGGTGCAGGGTCCTATGAGCAGTTCTTC

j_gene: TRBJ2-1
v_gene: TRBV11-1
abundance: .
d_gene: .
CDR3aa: CASSLGVGTGNEQFF
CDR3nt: TGTGCCAGCAGCTTAGGGGTGGGTACGGGGAATGAGCAGTTCTTC

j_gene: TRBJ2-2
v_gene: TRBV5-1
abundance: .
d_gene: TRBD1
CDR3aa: CASSLQHRGQTGELFF
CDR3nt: TGCGCCAGCAGCTTACAACACAGGGGGCAGACCGGGGAGCTGTTTTTT

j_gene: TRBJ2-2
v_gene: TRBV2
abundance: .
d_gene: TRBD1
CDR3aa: CASRDRVLWTGELFF
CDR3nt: TGTGCCAGCAGAGACAGGGTGTTATGGACCGGGGAGCTGTTTTTT

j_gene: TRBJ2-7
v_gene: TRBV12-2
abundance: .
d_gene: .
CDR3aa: CASRLPGSYEQYF
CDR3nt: TGTGCAAGTCGCTTACCGGGCTCCTACGAGCAGTACTTC

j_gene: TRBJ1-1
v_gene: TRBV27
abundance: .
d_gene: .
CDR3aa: CASSSGGAGTEAFF
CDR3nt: TGTGCCAGCAGTTCGGGGGGCGCCGGCACTGAAGCTTTCTTT

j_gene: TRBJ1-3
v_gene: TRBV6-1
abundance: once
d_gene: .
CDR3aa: CASSESRTGREGNTIYF
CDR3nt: TGTGCCAGCAGTGAAAGTAGAACAGGGAGGGAGGGAAACACCATATATTTT

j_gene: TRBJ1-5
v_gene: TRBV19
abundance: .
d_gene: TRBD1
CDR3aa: CASTRGGQGGQPQHF
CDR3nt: TGTGCCAGTACCCGGGGGGGACAGGGGGGTCAGCCCCAGCATTTT